Shown below are 11 T cell receptor beta chains from a single sample sequenced in a study of T cell changes during pregnancy in multiple sclerosis. The assay was immunoSEQ multiplex PCR, and TCRdb's table has in-frame clones only and misses some. Of 20,000 to 30,000 clones in the sample, more than 90% were seen once. Sequences were derived from CD8+ T cells from peripheral blood mononuclear cells, sampled in the third trimester of pregnancy. The receptors stem from a female donor in good health, enrolled as a control in a pregnancy study.

The chain joins TRBV27 to TRBJ2-7, with D possibly matching TRBD1 (6 bases). The ends were cut back, 2 bases at V and 9 bases at J, with 20 bases in the middle. CDR3 length equals 15 residues. Germline assignment: CDR1 MNHEY and CDR2 SMNVEV (reference sequence). The CDR3 reads CASSLMGRGWFGQYF. The DNA of the CDR3 is TGTGCCAGCAGTTTAATGGGCAGGGGATGGTTTGGGCAGTACTTC.

This chain joins TRBV27 and TRBJ2-1; D is perhaps TRBD1 (5 bases). The CDR3 runs 11 residues. V lost 5 bases and J 14 bases, leaving 13 bases between the germline ends. Germline V lookup: CDR1 MNHEY, CDR2 SMNVEV (reference sequence). CDR3 DNA: TGTGCCAGCAGTGTGGGCAGGGAAGAGTTCTTC. Translation gives CASSVGREEFF.

CDR3 protein: CASSFQGSYEQYF. CDR3 DNA: TGCGCCAGCAGCTTTCAGGGTAGCTACGAGCAGTACTTC. V usage is TRBV5-1 and J usage is TRBJ2-7, with a weak D call TRBD1 (5 bases). The CDR3 has 13 amino acids. Germline assignment: CDR1 SGHRS and CDR2 YFSETQ. V was clipped by 2 bases and J by 3 bases, with 9 bases between them. Looking up the rest from reference TRBV5-1 and TRBJ2-7 gives the full variable domain: KAGVTQTPRYLIKTRGQQVTLSCSPISGHRSVSWYQQTPGQGLQFLFEYFSETQRNKGNFPGRFSGRQFSNSRSEMNVSTLELGDSALYLCASSFQGSYEQYFGPGTRLTVT.

V and J are TRBV2 and TRBJ2-7; TRBD1 might be the D (6 bases). CDR1 is SNHLY and CDR2 is FYNNEI in the germline V gene. The CDR3 has 13 residues. Between the trimmed V and J ends, which lost 8 bases and 2 bases, there was a span of 13 bases. The CDR3 sequence is CASVWDTTYEQYF. The CDR3 DNA follows: TGTGCCAGCGTCTGGGACACAACCTACGAGCAGTACTTC.

Notes on this clone: One junction end disagrees with the germline gene, perhaps due to a read error. The same CDR3 is also encoded by other DNA sequences in this sample. The chain employs TRBV6-5 and TRBJ1-5; 8 bases align to TRBD1. Germline-derived CDR1 and CDR2 are MNHEY and SVGAGI. This CDR3 is built from 14 residues. The CDR3 DNA is TGTGCCAGCAGGCGGACAGGGTTAAATCAACCCCAGCATTTT. Its translation is CASRRTGLNQPQHF.

The chain uses TRBV7-9 and TRBJ2-1, with TRBD2 matching 10 bases. The CDR3 loop spans 14 amino acids. V dropped 8 bases and J dropped 7; count of bases not matched to a gene: 8. The V gene's germline CDR1 is SEHNR and CDR2 FQNEAQ (reference sequence). The CDR3 reads CASPGTSEENEQFF. For the CDR3, the DNA is TGTGCCAGCCCTGGGACTAGCGAAGAAAATGAGCAGTTCTTC.

The chain carries TRBV5-5 and TRBJ2-7, with D uncertain. V gave up 4 bases and J gave up 2 bases, with 4 bases separating them. CDR3 length equals 11 residues. Germline lookup yields CDR1 SGHKS and CDR2 YYEKEE (reference sequence). The CDR3 loop reads CASSETYEQYF. The CDR3 nucleotides read TGTGCCAGCAGCGAGACCTACGAGCAGTACTTC.

J is TRBJ2-1 and V is TRBV11-3, with TRBD1 as a possible D gene (5 bases). The CDR3 runs to 13 residues. Germline V gene data show CDR1 as SGHNT and CDR2 as YENEEA. Trimming cost V 5 bases and J 8 bases, with 13 bases left between them. The CDR3 DNA reads as TGTGCCAGCAGCCGACGCCCAGGGCATGAGCAGTTCTTC. Residues: CASSRRPGHEQFF.

V gene TRBV19 combines with J gene TRBJ2-7, with D maybe TRBD1 (7 bases). The CDR3 spans 14 residues. The germline CDR1 and CDR2 sequences are LNHDA and SQIVND (reference sequence). V shed 3 bases and J shed 3 bases, with 12 bases lying between them. In nucleotides, the CDR3 is TGTGCCAGTAGTATTGGAGGGGGCTTCTACGAGCAGTACTTC. The encoded protein is CASSIGGGFYEQYF.

The chain links TRBV19 to TRBJ1-1; 7 bases line up with TRBD1. The germline V gene encodes CDR1 LNHDA and CDR2 SQIVND (reference sequence). V dropped 1 base and J dropped 5; count of bases not matched to a gene: 7. This CDR3 region has 15 residues. The CDR3 sequence is CASSIAPGGGTEAFF. CDR3 in DNA: TGTGCCAGTAGTATAGCACCAGGGGGAGGAACTGAAGCTTTCTTT.

The chain has TRBV27 and TRBJ1-2; TRBD1 aligns across 7 bases. Germline V gene data show CDR1 as MNHEY and CDR2 as SMNVEV (reference sequence). Unmatched junction bases numbered 12, after V lost 5 bases and J lost 3 bases. CDR3 length: 16 amino acids. DNA of the CDR3: TGTGCCAGCAGTCCTTCGAAGGGGGCTTTGGACTATGGCTACACCTTC. It specifies CASSPSKGALDYGYTF.